The rows below give T cell receptor beta chains drawn from one sample of a study of post-analysis software for immune sequencing data. From the PCR reads, TCRdb called clonotypes with MiXCR, one entry per CDR3 protein. The sample records hundreds of thousands of distinct CDR3 sequences, 30% being singletons. Sequencing input: blood. All receptors come from a girl aged 5-17 years with multiple sclerosis. Each CDR3 is given with its conserved first and last residue. Not every row has a clone size; where given, it reads once, few, many or a size class.

CASSESGSHEQYF	TRBV10-1	TRBJ2-7	-
CASSLLSGATYEQYF	TRBV5-1	TRBJ2-7	few
CASSSLGLLGYTF	TRBV6-5	TRBJ1-2	few
CSVGQGRDQPQHF	TRBV29-1	TRBJ1-5	few
CSAESVEQVF	TRBV20-1	TRBJ2-1	-
CASSRLAGATGTVSSYEQYF	TRBV28	TRBJ2-7	-
CASSHLGLAGSYEQYF	TRBV28	TRBJ2-7	few
CASSQVGSGGYTF	TRBV4-1	TRBJ1-2	-
CASSPDRVTNEKLFF	TRBV28	TRBJ1-4	few
CASSYWGTGYNEQFF	TRBV28	TRBJ2-1	few
CSATRQANYEQYF	TRBV20-1	TRBJ2-7	many
CASSFPDRAFGELFF	TRBV28	TRBJ2-2	once
CASSFQDANTGELFF	TRBV5-1	TRBJ2-2	once
CSARGQRGGGTDTQYF	TRBV20-1	TRBJ2-3	few
CSATYGGGNIQYF	TRBV20-1	TRBJ2-4	-
CASRRRIRVASPLHF	TRBV6-5	TRBJ1-6	few
CAISPDRVEPQHF	TRBV10-3	TRBJ1-5	-
CASSLNLLAGVGYEQYF	TRBV7-2	TRBJ2-7	few
CSAPSAGNNEQFF	TRBV29-1	TRBJ2-1	-
CSARDRRIPDTQYF	TRBV20-1	TRBJ2-3	-
CASSSLPGKREAEYF	TRBV7-2	TRBJ2-3	-
CAGSLAGTVGYEQYF	TRBV5-1	TRBJ2-7	-
CASSRIKQGANRNGELFF	TRBV4-2	TRBJ2-2	few
CSAQGDTEAFF	TRBV20-1	TRBJ1-1	-
CTSSPRQGASTDTQYF	TRBV7-2	TRBJ2-3	-
CASSPGVPTYNEQFF	TRBV7-9	TRBJ2-1	few
CASSQAADADNEQFF	TRBV3-1	TRBJ2-1	-
CASSQDLQPYNEQFF	TRBV3-1	TRBJ2-1	-
CASSSGRSSYNEQFF	TRBV7-9	TRBJ2-1	few
CSVDLPGLAGVGNEQFF	TRBV29-1	TRBJ2-1	few
CASSPVPRVRDGYTF	TRBV18	TRBJ1-2	-
CSAESTGLPTDTQYF	TRBV20-1	TRBJ2-3	few
CASSLSGQNQPQHF	TRBV12-3/TRBV12-4	TRBJ1-5	-
CSVEGPRKQETQYF	TRBV29-1	TRBJ2-5	-
CSSGPGETQYF	TRBV29-1	TRBJ2-5	many
CASSYPNVKTDTQYF	TRBV6-6	TRBJ2-3	-
CSVGLKLAGGKNIQYF	TRBV29-1	TRBJ2-4	-
CSAPGLAGGQTYEQYF	TRBV20-1	TRBJ2-7	-
CASSLILGDRIVLGTEAFF	TRBV7-2	TRBJ1-1	-
CASSLGTGGQQPQHF	TRBV12-3/TRBV12-4	TRBJ1-5	once
CASSPGHNEQFF	TRBV12-3/TRBV12-4	TRBJ2-1	many
CASSPPTGGWGSNEQYF	TRBV7-2	TRBJ2-5	-
CASSARPLEQYF	TRBV13	TRBJ2-7	-
CAISEGPDTQYF	TRBV10-3	TRBJ2-3	few
CSARDLRTQLSYEQYF	TRBV20-1	TRBJ2-7	-
CASSSTGIQYF	TRBV7-2	TRBJ2-5	-
CATGNSPGMNTEAFF	TRBV15	TRBJ1-1	-
CASSKELRILSYNEQFF	TRBV21-1	TRBJ2-1	-
CSVGPSLLNEQFF	TRBV29-1	TRBJ2-1	-